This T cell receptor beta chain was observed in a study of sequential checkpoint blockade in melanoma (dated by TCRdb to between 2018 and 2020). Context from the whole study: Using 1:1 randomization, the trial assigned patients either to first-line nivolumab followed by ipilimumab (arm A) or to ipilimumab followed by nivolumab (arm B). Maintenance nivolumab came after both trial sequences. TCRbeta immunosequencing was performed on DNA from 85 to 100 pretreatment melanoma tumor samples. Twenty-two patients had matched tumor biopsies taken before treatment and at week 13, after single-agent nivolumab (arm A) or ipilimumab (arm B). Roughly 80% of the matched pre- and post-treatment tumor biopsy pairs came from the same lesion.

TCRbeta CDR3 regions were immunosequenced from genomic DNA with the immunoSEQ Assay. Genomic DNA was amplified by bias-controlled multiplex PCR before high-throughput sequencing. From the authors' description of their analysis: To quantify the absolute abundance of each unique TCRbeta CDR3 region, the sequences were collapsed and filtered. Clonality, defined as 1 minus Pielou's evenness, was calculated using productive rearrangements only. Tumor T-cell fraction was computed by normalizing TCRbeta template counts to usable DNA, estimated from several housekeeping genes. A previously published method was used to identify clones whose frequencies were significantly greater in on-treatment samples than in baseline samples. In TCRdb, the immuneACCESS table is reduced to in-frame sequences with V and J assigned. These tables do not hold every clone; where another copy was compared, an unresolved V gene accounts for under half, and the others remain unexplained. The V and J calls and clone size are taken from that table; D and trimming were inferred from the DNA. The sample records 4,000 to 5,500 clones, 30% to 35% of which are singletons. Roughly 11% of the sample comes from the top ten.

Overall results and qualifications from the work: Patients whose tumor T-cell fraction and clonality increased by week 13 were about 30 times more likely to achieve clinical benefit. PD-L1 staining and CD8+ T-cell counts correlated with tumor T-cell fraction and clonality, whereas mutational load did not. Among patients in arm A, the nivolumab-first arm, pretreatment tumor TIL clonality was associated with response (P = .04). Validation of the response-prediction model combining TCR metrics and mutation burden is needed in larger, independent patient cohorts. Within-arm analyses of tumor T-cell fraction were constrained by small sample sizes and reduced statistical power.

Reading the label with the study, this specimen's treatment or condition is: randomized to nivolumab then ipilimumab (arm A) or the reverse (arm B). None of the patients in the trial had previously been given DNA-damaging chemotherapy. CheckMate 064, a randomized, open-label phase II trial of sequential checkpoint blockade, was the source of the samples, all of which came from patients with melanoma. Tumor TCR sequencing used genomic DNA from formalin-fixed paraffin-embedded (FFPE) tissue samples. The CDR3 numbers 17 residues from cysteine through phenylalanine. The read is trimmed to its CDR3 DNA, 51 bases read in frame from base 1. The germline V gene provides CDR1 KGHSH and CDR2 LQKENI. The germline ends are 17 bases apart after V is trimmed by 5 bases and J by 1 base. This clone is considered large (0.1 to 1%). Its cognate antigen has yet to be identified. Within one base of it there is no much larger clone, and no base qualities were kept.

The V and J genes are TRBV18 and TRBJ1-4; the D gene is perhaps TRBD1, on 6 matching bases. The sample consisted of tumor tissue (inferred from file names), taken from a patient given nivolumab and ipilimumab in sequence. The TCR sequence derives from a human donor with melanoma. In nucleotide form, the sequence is TGTGCCAGCTCAAATAGCGTCGGGGGCGGAACTAATGAAAAACTGTTTTTT. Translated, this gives CASSNSVGGGTNEKLFF.